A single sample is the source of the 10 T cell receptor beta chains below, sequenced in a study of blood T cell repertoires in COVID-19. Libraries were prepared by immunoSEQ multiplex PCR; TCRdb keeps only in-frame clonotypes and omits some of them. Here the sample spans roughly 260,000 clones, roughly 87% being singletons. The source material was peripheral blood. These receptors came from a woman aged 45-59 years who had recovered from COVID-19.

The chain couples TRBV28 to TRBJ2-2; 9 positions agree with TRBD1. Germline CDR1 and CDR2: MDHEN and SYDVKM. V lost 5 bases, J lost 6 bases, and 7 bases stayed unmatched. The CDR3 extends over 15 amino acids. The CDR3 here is CASSLPGTGPGELFF. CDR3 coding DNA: TGTGCCAGCAGTCTCCCCGGGACAGGGCCCGGGGAGCTGTTTTTT.

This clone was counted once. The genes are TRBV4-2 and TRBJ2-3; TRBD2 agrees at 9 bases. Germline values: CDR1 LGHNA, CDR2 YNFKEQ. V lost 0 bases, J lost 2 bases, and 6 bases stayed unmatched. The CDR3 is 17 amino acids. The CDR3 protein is CASSQDARGGSTDTQYF. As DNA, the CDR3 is TGTGCCAGCAGCCAAGACGCGCGGGGGGGGTCCACAGATACGCAGTATTTT.

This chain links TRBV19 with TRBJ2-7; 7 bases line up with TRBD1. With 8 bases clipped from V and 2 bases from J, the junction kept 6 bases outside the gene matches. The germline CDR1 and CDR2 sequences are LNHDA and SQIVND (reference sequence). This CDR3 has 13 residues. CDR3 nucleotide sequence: TGTGCCAGTGCGGACAGGCCAGCCTACGAGCAGTACTTC. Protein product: CASADRPAYEQYF. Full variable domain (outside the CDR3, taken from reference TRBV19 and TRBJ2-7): DGGITQSPKYLFRKEGQNVTLSCEQNLNHDAMYWYRQDPGQGLRLIYYSQIVNDFQKGDIAEGYSVSREKKESFPLTVTSAQKNPTAFYLCASADRPAYEQYFGPGTRLTVT.

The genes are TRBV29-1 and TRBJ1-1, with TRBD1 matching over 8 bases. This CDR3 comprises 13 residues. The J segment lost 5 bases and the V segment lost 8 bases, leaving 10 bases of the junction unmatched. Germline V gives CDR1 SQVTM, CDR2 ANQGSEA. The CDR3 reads CSSATGGGTEAFF. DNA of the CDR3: TGCAGCTCAGCTACAGGGGGAGGGACTGAAGCTTTCTTT.

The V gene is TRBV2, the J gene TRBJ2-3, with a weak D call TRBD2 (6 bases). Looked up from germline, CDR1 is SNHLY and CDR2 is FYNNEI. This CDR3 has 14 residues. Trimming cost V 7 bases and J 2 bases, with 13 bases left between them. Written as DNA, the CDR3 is TGTGCCAGCAATCTGGGGGGTTCCACAGATACGCAGTATTTT. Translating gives CASNLGGSTDTQYF.

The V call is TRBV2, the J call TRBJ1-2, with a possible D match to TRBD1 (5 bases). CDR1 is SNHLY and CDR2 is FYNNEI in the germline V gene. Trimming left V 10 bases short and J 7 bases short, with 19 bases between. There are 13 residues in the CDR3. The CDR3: CATHEMGEGGYTF. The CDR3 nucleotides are TGTGCCACACACGAGATGGGGGAGGGTGGCTACACCTTC.

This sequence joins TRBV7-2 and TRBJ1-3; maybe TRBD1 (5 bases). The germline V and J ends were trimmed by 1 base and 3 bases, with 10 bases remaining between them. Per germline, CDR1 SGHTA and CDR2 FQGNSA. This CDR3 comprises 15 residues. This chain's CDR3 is CASSLVGGVGNTIYF. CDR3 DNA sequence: TGTGCCAGCAGCTTAGTCGGGGGGGTTGGAAACACCATATATTTT. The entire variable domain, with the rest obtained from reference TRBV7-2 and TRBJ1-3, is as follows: GAGVSQSPSNKVTEKGKDVELRCDPISGHTALYWYRQSLGQGLEFLIYFQGNSAPDKSGLPSDRFSAERTGGSVSTLTIQRTQQEDSAVYLCASSLVGGVGNTIYFGEGSWLTVV.

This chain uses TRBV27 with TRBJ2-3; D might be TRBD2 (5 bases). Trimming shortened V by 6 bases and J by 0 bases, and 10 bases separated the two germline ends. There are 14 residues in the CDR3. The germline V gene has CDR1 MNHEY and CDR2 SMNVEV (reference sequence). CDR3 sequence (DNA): TGTGCCAGCAGAGACTATACAAGCACAGATACGCAGTATTTT. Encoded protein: CASRDYTSTDTQYF.

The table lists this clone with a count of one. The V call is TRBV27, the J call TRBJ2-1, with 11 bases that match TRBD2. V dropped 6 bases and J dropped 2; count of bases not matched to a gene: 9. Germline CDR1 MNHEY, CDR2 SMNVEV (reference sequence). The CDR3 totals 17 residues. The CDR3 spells CASRPRTSGRTYNEQFF. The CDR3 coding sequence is TGTGCCAGCAGACCCCGGACTAGCGGGCGTACCTACAATGAGCAGTTCTTC.

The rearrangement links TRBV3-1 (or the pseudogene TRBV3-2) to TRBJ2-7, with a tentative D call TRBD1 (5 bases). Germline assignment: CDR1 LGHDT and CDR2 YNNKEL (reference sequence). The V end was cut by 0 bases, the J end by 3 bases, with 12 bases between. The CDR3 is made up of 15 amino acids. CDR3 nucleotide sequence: TGTGCCAGCAGCCAAGATCCGTACAGGCTCTACGAGCAGTACTTC. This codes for CASSQDPYRLYEQYF.